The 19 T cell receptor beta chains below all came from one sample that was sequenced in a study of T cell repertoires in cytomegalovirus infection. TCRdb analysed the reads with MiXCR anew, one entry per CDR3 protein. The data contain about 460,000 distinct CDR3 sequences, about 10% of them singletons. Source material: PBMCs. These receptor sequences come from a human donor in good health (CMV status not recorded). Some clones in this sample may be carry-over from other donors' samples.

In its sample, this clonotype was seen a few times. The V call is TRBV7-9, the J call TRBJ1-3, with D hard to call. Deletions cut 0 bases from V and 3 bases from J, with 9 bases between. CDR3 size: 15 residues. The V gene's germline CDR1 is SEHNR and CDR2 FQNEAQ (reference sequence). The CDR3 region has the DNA TGTGCCAGCAGCTTAGCGAACGTCGGTGGAAACACCATATATTTT. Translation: CASSLANVGGNTIYF.

CDR3 sequence reads: CASSPEGGKETQYF. As DNA, the CDR3 is TGTGCCAGCAGCCCGGAGGGGGGGAAAGAGACCCAGTACTTC. The chain employs TRBV9 and TRBJ2-5; D perhaps matches TRBD2 (7 bases). Germline-derived CDR1 and CDR2 are SGDLS and YYNGEE. The CDR3 is made up of 14 amino acids. The ends were cut back, 4 bases at V and 3 bases at J, with 13 bases in the middle.

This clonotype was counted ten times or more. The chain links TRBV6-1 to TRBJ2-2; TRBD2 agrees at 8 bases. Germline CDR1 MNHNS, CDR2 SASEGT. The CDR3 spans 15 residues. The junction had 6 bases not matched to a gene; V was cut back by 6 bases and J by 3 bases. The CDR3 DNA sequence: TGTGCCAGCAGAACCAGCGGGGGATACACCGGGGAGCTGTTTTTT. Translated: CASRTSGGYTGELFF.

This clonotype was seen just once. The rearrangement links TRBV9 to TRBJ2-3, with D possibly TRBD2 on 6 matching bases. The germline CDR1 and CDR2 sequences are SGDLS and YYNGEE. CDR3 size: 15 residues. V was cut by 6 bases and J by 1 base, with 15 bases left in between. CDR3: CASTLSGGRTDTQYF. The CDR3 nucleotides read TGTGCCAGCACCCTTAGCGGAGGGCGCACAGATACGCAGTATTTT.

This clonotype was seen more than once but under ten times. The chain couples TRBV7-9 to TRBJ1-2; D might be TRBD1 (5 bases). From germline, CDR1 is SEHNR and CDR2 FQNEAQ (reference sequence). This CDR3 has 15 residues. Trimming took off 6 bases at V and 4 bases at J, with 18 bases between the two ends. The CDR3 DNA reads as TGTGCCAGCAGTTCCGGGACCGAGGGCCTCTATGGCTACACCTTC. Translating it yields CASSSGTEGLYGYTF.

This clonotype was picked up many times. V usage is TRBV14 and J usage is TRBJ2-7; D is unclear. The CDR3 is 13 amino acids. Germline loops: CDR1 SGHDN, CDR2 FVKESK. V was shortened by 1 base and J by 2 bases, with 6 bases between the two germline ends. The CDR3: CASSQVTTYEQYF. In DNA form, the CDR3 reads TGTGCCAGCAGCCAAGTTACCACCTACGAGCAGTACTTC.

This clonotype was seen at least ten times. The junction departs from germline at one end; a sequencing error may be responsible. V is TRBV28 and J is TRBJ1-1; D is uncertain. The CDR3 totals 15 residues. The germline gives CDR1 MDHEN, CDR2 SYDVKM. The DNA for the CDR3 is TGTGCCAGCAGTGGCCAACTTGAGACCGCCCTCGTCAACTCCTTC. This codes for CASSGQLETALVNSF.

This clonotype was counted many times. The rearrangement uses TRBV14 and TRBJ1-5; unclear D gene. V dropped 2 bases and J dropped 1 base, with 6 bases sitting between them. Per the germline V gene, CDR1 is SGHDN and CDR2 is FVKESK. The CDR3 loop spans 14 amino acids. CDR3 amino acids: CASSQLGSNQPQHF. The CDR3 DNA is TGTGCCAGCAGCCAATTGGGGAGCAATCAGCCCCAGCATTTT.

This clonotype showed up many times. CDR3 nucleotide sequence: TGTGCCAGCACCTCTGAAGGTGGGGGCTCGGGCTGGCGTGAGCAGTTCTTC. Its translation is CASTSEGGGSGWREQFF. This chain joins TRBV6-5 and TRBJ2-1; weak D call: TRBD1 (6 bases). The germline V and J ends were trimmed by 7 bases and 9 bases, with 28 bases remaining between them. Germline V gene data show CDR1 as MNHEY and CDR2 as SVGAGI. The CDR3 length is 17 residues.

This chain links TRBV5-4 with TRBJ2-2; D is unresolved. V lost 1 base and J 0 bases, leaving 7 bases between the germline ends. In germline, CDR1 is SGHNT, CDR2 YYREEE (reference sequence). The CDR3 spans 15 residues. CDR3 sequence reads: CASSLTRTNTGELFF. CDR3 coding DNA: TGTGCCAGCAGCTTGACCAGGACGAACACCGGGGAGCTGTTTTTT.

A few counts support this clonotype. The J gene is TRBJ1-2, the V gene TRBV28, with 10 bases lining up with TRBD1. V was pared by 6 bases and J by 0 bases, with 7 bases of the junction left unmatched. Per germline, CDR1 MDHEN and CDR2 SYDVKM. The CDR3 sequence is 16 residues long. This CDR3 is CASSLGGQGTNYGYTF. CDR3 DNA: TGTGCCAGCAGCCTAGGGGGACAGGGGACTAACTATGGCTACACCTTC.

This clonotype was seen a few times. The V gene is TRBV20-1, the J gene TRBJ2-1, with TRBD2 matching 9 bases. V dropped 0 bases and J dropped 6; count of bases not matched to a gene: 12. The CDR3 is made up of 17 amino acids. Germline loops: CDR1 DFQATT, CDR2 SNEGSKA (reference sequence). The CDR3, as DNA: TGCAGTGCTAGAGATTTAAGGCTAGCGGGGATCCCCAATGAGCAGTTCTTC. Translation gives CSARDLRLAGIPNEQFF.

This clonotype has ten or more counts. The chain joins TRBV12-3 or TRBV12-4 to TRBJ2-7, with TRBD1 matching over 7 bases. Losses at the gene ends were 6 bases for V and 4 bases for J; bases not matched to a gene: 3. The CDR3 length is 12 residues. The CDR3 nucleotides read TGTGCCAGCAGGGGCAGGGGGTACGAGCAGTACTTC. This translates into CASRGRGYEQYF.

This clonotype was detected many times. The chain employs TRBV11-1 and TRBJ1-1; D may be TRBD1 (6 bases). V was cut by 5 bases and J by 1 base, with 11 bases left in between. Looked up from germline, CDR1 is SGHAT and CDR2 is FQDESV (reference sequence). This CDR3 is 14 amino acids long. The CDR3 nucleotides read TGTGCCAGCAGCCGCCAACAGGGGAACACTGAAGCTTTCTTT. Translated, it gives CASSRQQGNTEAFF.

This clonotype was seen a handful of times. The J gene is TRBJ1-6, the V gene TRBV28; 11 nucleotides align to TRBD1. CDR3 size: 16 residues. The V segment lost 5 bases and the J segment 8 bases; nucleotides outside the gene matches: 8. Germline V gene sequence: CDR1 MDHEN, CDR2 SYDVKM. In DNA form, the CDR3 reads TGTGCCAGCAGTCCGGAGGGACAGGGGGACCATTCACCCCTCCACTTT. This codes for CASSPEGQGDHSPLHF.

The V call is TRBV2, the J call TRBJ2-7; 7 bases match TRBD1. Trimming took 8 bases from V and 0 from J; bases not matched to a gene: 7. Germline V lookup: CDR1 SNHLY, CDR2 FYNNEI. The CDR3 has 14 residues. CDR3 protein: CASQIDRASYEQYF. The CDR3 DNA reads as TGTGCCAGCCAGATCGACAGGGCCTCCTACGAGCAGTACTTC.

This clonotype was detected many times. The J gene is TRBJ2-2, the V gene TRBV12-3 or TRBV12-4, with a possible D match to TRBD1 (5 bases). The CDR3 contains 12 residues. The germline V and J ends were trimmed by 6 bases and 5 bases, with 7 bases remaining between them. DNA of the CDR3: TGTGCCAGCAGCCACAGGACCGGGGAGCTGTTTTTT. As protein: CASSHRTGELFF.

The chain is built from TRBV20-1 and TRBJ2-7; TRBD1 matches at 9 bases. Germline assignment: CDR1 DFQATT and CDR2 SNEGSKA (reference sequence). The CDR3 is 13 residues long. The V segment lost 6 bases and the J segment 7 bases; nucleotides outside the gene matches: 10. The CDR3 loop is CSAHNRGLGEQYF. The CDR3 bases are TGCAGTGCACATAACAGGGGGCTAGGGGAGCAGTACTTC.

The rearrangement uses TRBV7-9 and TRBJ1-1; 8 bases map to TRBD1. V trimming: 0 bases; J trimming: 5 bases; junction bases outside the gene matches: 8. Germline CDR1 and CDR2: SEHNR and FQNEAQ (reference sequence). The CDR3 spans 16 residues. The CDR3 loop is CASSLAGGRGRTEAFF. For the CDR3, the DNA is TGTGCCAGCAGCTTAGCGGGGGGCAGGGGGCGAACTGAAGCTTTCTTT.